The rows below give T cell receptor beta chains drawn from one sample of a study of blood T cell repertoires in COVID-19. Sequencing used immunoSEQ multiplex PCR; TCRdb keeps in-frame clones, though not all of them. Among approximately 200,000 clones listed, around 81% were seen once. What was sequenced was peripheral blood. The receptor set was obtained from an older woman with acute or convalescent COVID-19. CDR3s include the opening cysteine and the closing phenylalanine or tryptophan. D genes are given only for firm matches. Clone size, where shown, is once, few, many, or a class for clones that have expanded.

d_call | clone_size | cdr3_length | j_call | v_call | cdr3_nt | cdr3_aa
TRBD2 | - | 20 | TRBJ2-1 | TRBV10-1 | TGCGCCAGCAGTGAGTGGATTGGGACTAGCGGGGGGAGGACCTACAATGAGCAGTTCTTC | CASSEWIGTSGGRTYNEQFF
- | few | 14 | TRBJ1-2 | TRBV9 | TGTGCCAGCTCAAGCGGTCTAGAGATGAGTGGCTACACCTTC | CASSSGLEMSGYTF
- | - | 17 | TRBJ1-2 | TRBV4-2 | TGTGCCAGCAGCCAAGGGGGGGGATCGTACTCTAACTATGGCTACACCTTC | CASSQGGGSYSNYGYTF
- | few | 14 | TRBJ1-1 | TRBV18 | TGTGCCAGCTCCGACCCGGGGATGAACACTGAAGCTTTCTTT | CASSDPGMNTEAFF
TRBD1 | - | 17 | TRBJ1-1 | TRBV20-1 | TGCAGTGCTAGTGGGACAGGGGCGGGGAGGTTGAACACTGAAGCTTTCTTT | CSASGTGAGRLNTEAFF
- | - | 10 | TRBJ1-1 | TRBV2 | TGTGCCAGCAGTGAAGCGTTCCGGGTTTTT | CASSEAFRVF
- | - | 15 | TRBJ1-3 | TRBV20-1 | TGCAGTGCTAGTCCCGAGGGTAGATTACGGAACACCATATATTTT | CSASPEGRLRNTIYF
TRBD1 | - | 13 | TRBJ1-6 | TRBV27 | TGTGCCAGCAGTCACACAGGGGATTCACCCCTCCACTTT | CASSHTGDSPLHF
TRBD1 | - | 14 | TRBJ1-2 | TRBV4-2 | TGTGCCAGCAGCCCGGGGACAGGGTATAATCGCTACACCTTC | CASSPGTGYNRYTF
TRBD1 | - | 15 | TRBJ1-4 | TRBV6-6 | TGTGCCAGCACGTTCCGGGACAGTTCTGTTGAAGAACTGTTTTTT | CASTFRDSSVEELFF
TRBD2 | - | 14 | TRBJ2-7 | TRBV6-6 | TGTGCCAGCAGCCTAGCGGGGGGGCAGAACGAGCAGTACTTC | CASSLAGGQNEQYF
- | - | 14 | TRBJ1-6 | TRBV6-2/TRBV6-3 | TGTGCCAGCAGTTACGGGTTCGGGATTAGGCCCCTCCACTTT | CASSYGFGIRPLHF
TRBD1 | - | 15 | TRBJ1-4 | TRBV28 | TGTGCCAGCAGTCTAGGGGGCATAGGTAATGAAAAACTGTTTTTT | CASSLGGIGNEKLFF
TRBD2 | - | 15 | TRBJ2-7 | TRBV6-1 | TGTGCCAGCAGTGATCTAGCGGGGGCTGGGTACGAGCAGTACTTC | CASSDLAGAGYEQYF
TRBD1 | - | 14 | TRBJ1-2 | TRBV7-2 | TGTGCCAGCAGCTTCGACGGGACAGCGACAAACTACACCTTC | CASSFDGTATNYTF
- | few | 13 | TRBJ1-1 | TRBV6-6 | TGTGCCAGCACAGGGGCTAGTAGGCCTGAAGCTTTCTTT | CASTGASRPEAFF
TRBD1 | few | 15 | TRBJ2-5 | TRBV2 | TGTGCCAGCAGTCCGAATGGACAGGGGACAGAGACCCAGTACTTC | CASSPNGQGTETQYF
TRBD2 | - | 18 | TRBJ2-2 | TRBV5-1 | TGCGCCAGCAGCCCTTGGACTAAGCGGGGGTCTCGTGTCGGGGAGCTGTTTTTT | CASSPWTKRGSRVGELFF
- | - | 15 | TRBJ2-7 | TRBV11-2 | TGTGCCAGCAGCTGGTCTAGCCAACATACCTACGAGCAGTACTTC | CASSWSSQHTYEQYF
TRBD1 | - | 19 | TRBJ2-5 | TRBV7-2 | TGTGCCAGCAGCCTTACCCTCCCTTTCGGGACAGGGGATGGGGAGACCCAGTACTTC | CASSLTLPFGTGDGETQYF
TRBD1 | - | 16 | TRBJ1-5 | TRBV19 | TGTGCCAGTAGTATCGGCCTCACAGGGGATGGTCAGCCCCAGCATTTT | CASSIGLTGDGQPQHF
- | - | 12 | TRBJ1-4 | TRBV2 | TGTGCCAGCAGTATTGGGGGCCCCGTTTTGTTTTTT | CASSIGGPVLFF